The 17 T cell receptor beta chains presented below share a single source sample, sequenced in a study of STAT3 mutations in large granular lymphocyte leukemia. General study points: At least one immunodominant TCR beta clonotype appeared in every T-cell large granular lymphocyte leukemia patient.

Antigens for these TCRs are unknown. Here immunoSEQ multiplex PCR was the method, and the copy in TCRdb shows in-frame clones only, minus some. The data show over 30,000 clones, approximately 90% seen once. Sequencing used PBMCs. The source of these receptors is a human donor with T large granular lymphocyte leukemia. Some clones in this sample may be carry-over from other donors' samples.

This sequence joins TRBV4-2 and TRBJ1-6; tentatively, D is TRBD1 (6 bases). The CDR3 runs 16 residues. Germline CDR1 LGHNA, CDR2 YNFKEQ. V was clipped by 2 bases and J by 8 bases, with 16 bases between them. For the CDR3, the DNA is TGTGCCAGCAGCCAAATGGCGGGGGGCTTTGATTCACCCCTCCACTTT. Its protein product is CASSQMAGGFDSPLHF.

This chain uses TRBV10-3 with TRBJ2-2, with a tentative D call TRBD2 (5 bases). CDR1 and CDR2 from the germline V gene are ENHRY and SYGVKD. This CDR3 spans 14 amino acids. Trimming took off 6 bases at V and 0 bases at J, with 8 bases between the two ends. The CDR3 loop is CAIRPLANTGELFF. The CDR3 nucleotides read TGTGCCATCAGACCACTAGCGAACACCGGGGAGCTGTTTTTT.

In this sample, this clone is medium-sized (0.01 to 0.1%). The J gene is TRBJ1-2, the V gene TRBV30; D gene unclear. V gave up 3 bases and J gave up 5 bases, with 10 bases separating them. Looked up from germline, CDR1 is GTSNPN and CDR2 is SVGIG (reference sequence). CDR3 length equals 12 residues. The CDR3 DNA sequence: TGTGCCTGGAGCGTAGGACGGTATGGCTACACCTTC. Protein sequence: CAWSVGRYGYTF.

CDR3 DNA: TGTGCCAGCAGATCGGTAACAGATACGCAGTATTTT. Translation gives CASRSVTDTQYF. The chain couples TRBV27 to TRBJ2-3; no firm D call. The CDR3 length is 12 residues. V dropped 6 bases and J dropped 3 bases, with 7 bases sitting between them. Per germline, CDR1 MNHEY and CDR2 SMNVEV (reference sequence).

The V and J genes are TRBV5-5 and TRBJ1-5; TRBD1 agrees at 9 bases. The CDR3 has 15 amino acids. The germline V gene has CDR1 SGHKS and CDR2 YYEKEE (reference sequence). Losses at the gene ends were 1 base for V and 6 bases for J; bases not matched to a gene: 5. CDR3 DNA sequence: TGTGCCAGCAGCTTGAGGGGGACAGGGAGTCAGCCCCAGCATTTT. It codes for CASSLRGTGSQPQHF.

This sequence joins TRBV7-6 and TRBJ2-2; D possibly matches TRBD1 or TRBD2 (5 bases each). Germline V gives CDR1 SGHVS, CDR2 FNYEAQ. V was cut by 2 bases and J by 4 bases, with 14 bases left in between. The CDR3 contains 16 residues. CDR3 loop: CASSLRGREITGELFF. The CDR3 DNA sequence: TGTGCCAGCAGCTTAAGGGGCAGGGAGATCACCGGGGAGCTGTTTTTT. Looking up the rest from reference TRBV7-6 and TRBJ2-2 gives the full variable domain: GAGVSQSPRYKVTKRGQDVALRCDPISGHVSLYWYRQALGQGPEFLTYFNYEAQQDKSGLPNDRFSAERPEGSISTLTIQRTEQRDSAMYRCASSLRGREITGELFFGEGSRLTVL.

V usage is TRBV4-1 and J usage is TRBJ2-1; 10 bases map to TRBD2. The germline CDR1 and CDR2 sequences are MGHRA and YSYEKL. V trimming: 4 bases; J trimming: 6 bases; junction bases outside the gene matches: 12. The CDR3 spans 17 residues. The CDR3 loop reads CASSLGVLAGEGNEQFF. The CDR3 bases are TGCGCCAGCAGCCTCGGTGTGCTAGCGGGGGAGGGCAATGAGCAGTTCTTC.

The V call is TRBV6-5, the J call TRBJ1-1; D unresolved. The ends were cut back, 4 bases at V and 5 bases at J, with 17 bases in the middle. The germline V gene encodes CDR1 MNHEY and CDR2 SVGAGI. The CDR3 runs to 15 residues. The CDR3 nucleotides read TGTGCCAGCAGTTTATCAGGAGGGCCGGGGACTGAAGCTTTCTTT. Its translation is CASSLSGGPGTEAFF.

The gene calls are TRBV30 and TRBJ1-1; D not resolved. The V gene's germline CDR1 is GTSNPN and CDR2 SVGIG (reference sequence). There are 13 residues in the CDR3. V lost 3 bases, J lost 1 base, and 9 bases lay in between. The CDR3 nucleotides are TGTGCCTGGAGGGCACGCCGGAACACTGAAGCTTTCTTT. Translation gives CAWRARRNTEAFF. Together with reference TRBV30 and TRBJ1-1, the CDR3 gives the full variable domain: SQTIHQWPATLVQPVGSPLSLECTVEGTSNPNLYWYRQAAGRGLQLLFYSVGIGQISSEVPQNLSASRPQDRQFILSSKKLLLSDSGFYLCAWRARRNTEAFFGQGTRLTVV.

This clone was found once. V is TRBV10-2 and J is TRBJ1-5; 9 nucleotides agree with TRBD1. This CDR3 contains 12 residues. V trimming: 3 bases; J trimming: 12 bases; junction bases outside the gene matches: 3. Germline V gene lookup returns CDR1 WSHSY and CDR2 SAAADI. The CDR3, as DNA: TGCGCCAGCAGTGATACAGGGGGCATCCAGCATTTT. Its translation is CASSDTGGIQHF.

V is TRBV6-5 and J is TRBJ1-2; weak D call: TRBD1 (6 bases). This CDR3 is 14 amino acids long. Trimming shortened V by 5 bases and J by 4 bases, and 14 bases separated the two germline ends. Looked up from germline, CDR1 is MNHEY and CDR2 is SVGAGI. This chain's CDR3 is CASSRGGEAYGYTF. CDR3 sequence (DNA): TGTGCCAGCAGTAGGGGGGGGGAGGCCTATGGCTACACCTTC.

The chain links TRBV30 to TRBJ2-3, with D possibly being TRBD1 or TRBD2 (5 bases each). V was cut by 5 bases and J by 0 bases, with 12 bases left in between. Per the germline V gene, CDR1 is GTSNPN and CDR2 is SVGIG (reference sequence). The CDR3 is made up of 14 amino acids. This CDR3 is CAWRQGPSTDTQYF. The CDR3 nucleotides read TGTGCCTGGCGCCAGGGACCTAGCACAGATACGCAGTATTTT.

V gene TRBV6-1 combines with J gene TRBJ1-2; D is ambiguous. Germline values: CDR1 MNHNS, CDR2 SASEGT. The CDR3 consists of 12 residues. Trimming took 6 bases from V and 5 from J, leaving 10 bases between them. CDR3 sequence: CASSGTVYGYTF. In nucleotides, the CDR3 is TGTGCCAGCAGCGGAACCGTTTATGGCTACACCTTC.

The CDR3 here is CASSHTGPDTQYF. The CDR3 DNA is TGTGCCAGCAGCCACACAGGGCCAGATACGCAGTATTTT. The chain recombines TRBV4-2 with TRBJ2-3; a weak D match, TRBD1 (6 bases). The germline V and J ends were trimmed by 3 bases and 4 bases, with 8 bases remaining between them. Germline V CDR1 and CDR2: LGHNA, YNFKEQ. The CDR3 covers 13 residues.

The rearrangement joins TRBV29-1 to TRBJ1-4; the D is unclear. Germline V gene sequence: CDR1 SQVTM, CDR2 ANQGSEA. The ends were cut back, 7 bases at V and 8 bases at J, with 8 bases in the middle. This CDR3 region has 10 residues. The CDR3: CSALQEKLFF. The CDR3 DNA is TGCAGCGCCCTACAGGAAAAACTGTTTTTT.

J is TRBJ1-2 and V is TRBV7-8; D remains ambiguous. The CDR3 loop spans 17 amino acids. Trimming stripped 1 base from V and 0 bases from J, with 15 bases between. CDR1 SGHVS and CDR2 FQNEAQ come from the germline V gene. As DNA, the CDR3 is TGTGCCAGCAGCTTAGTAATTAGGGCATCAGCTAACTATGGCTACACCTTC. It specifies CASSLVIRASANYGYTF.

Here the CDR3 DNA reads TGTGCCAGCAGATTCCAACTGACTAGCGGGGTCACCGGGGAGCTGTTTTTT. Protein sequence: CASRFQLTSGVTGELFF. V and J are TRBV27 and TRBJ2-2; 11 nucleotides match TRBD2. Germline CDR1 MNHEY, CDR2 SMNVEV (reference sequence). The CDR3 is made up of 17 amino acids. The V segment lost 6 bases and the J segment 4 bases; nucleotides outside the gene matches: 10.